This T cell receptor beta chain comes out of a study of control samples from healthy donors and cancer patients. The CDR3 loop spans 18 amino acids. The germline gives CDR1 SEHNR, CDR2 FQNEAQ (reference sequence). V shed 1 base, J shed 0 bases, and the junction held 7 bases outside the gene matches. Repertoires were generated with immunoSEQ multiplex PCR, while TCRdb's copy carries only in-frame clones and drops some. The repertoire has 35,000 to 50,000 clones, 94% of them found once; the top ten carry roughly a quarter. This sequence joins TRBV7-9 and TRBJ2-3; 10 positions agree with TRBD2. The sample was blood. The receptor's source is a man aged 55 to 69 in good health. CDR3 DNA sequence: TGTGCCAGCAGCTTAGGGGCTAGCGGGAGCACTAGCACAGATACGCAGTATTTT. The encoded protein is CASSLGASGSTSTDTQYF.